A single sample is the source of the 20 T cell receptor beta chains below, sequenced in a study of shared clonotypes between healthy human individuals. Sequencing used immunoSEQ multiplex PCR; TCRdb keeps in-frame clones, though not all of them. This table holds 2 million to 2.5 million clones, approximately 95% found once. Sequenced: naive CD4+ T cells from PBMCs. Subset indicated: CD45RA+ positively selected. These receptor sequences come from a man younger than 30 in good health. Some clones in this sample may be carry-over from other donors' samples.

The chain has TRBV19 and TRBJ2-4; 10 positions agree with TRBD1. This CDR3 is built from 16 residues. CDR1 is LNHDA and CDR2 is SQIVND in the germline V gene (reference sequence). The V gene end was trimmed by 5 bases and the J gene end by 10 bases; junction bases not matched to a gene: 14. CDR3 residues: CASSLVPGQGLLIQYF. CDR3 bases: TGTGCCAGTAGTCTCGTGCCGGGACAGGGGCTACTTATTCAGTACTTC. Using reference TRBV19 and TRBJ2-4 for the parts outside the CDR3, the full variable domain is DGGITQSPKYLFRKEGQNVTLSCEQNLNHDAMYWYRQDPGQGLRLIYYSQIVNDFQKGDIAEGYSVSREKKESFPLTVTSAQKNPTAFYLCASSLVPGQGLLIQYFGAGTRLSVL.

The CDR3 sequence: CASSPPGTAGADTQYF. DNA of the CDR3: TGTGCCAGCAGCCCCCCCGGGACCGCGGGGGCAGATACGCAGTATTTT. The chain carries TRBV7-3 and TRBJ2-3, with 7 bases identical to TRBD2. The CDR3 runs to 16 residues. With 5 bases clipped from V and 4 bases from J, the junction kept 12 bases outside the gene matches. The germline gives CDR1 SGHTA, CDR2 FQGTGA.

The CDR3 DNA is TGTGCCACCAGCAGAGATTGGTCACCAGCTTTCTTT. Translated: CATSRDWSPAFF. The gene calls are TRBV15 and TRBJ1-1; D unresolved. There are 12 residues in the CDR3. CDR1 LNHNV and CDR2 YYDKDF come from the germline V gene (reference sequence). V gave up 0 bases and J gave up 10 bases, with 9 bases separating them.

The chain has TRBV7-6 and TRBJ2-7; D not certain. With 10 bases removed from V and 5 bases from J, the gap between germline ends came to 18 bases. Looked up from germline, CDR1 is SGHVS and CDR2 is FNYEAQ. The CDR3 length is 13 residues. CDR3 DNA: TGTGCCAAGACGAGTCCGGGTCTTAACGAGCAGTACTTC. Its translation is CAKTSPGLNEQYF.

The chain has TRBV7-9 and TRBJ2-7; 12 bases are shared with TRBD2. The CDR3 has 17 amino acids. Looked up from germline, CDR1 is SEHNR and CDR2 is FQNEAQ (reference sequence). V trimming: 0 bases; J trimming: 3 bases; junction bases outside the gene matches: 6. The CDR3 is CASSLAATSGGVYEQYF. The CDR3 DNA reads TGTGCCAGCAGCTTAGCCGCGACTAGCGGGGGAGTCTACGAGCAGTACTTC.

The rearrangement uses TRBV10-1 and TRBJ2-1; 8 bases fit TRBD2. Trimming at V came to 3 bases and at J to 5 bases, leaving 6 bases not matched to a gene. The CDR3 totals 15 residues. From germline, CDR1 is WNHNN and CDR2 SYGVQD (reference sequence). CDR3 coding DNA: TGCGCCAGCAGTGATCGGGAGGGCCCGAACAATGAGCAGTTCTTC. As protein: CASSDREGPNNEQFF.

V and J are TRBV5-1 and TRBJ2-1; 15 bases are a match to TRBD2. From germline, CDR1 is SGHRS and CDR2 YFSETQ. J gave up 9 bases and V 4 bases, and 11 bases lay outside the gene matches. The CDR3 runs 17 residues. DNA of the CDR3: TGCGCCAGCAGCACCGGGACTAGCGGGAGGAGTATAGGTGAGCAGTTCTTC. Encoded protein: CASSTGTSGRSIGEQFF.

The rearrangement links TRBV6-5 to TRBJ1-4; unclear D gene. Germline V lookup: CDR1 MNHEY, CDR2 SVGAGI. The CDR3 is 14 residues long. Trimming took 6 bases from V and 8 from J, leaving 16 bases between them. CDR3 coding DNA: TGTGCCAGCAGGCTTGATCTGGGAGGCGAAAAACTGTTTTTT. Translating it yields CASRLDLGGEKLFF.

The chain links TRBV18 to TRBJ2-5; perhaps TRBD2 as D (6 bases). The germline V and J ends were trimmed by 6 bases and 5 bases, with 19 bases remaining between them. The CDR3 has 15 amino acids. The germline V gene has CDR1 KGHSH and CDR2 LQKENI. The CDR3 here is CASSPLARGWETQYF. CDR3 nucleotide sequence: TGTGCCAGCTCCCCGCTAGCGAGAGGGTGGGAGACCCAGTACTTC.

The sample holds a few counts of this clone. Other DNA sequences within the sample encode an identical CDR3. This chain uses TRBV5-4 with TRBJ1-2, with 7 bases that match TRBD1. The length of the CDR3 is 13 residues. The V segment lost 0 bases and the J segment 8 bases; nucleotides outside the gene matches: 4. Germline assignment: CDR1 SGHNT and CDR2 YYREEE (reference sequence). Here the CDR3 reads CASSLGTGDGYTF. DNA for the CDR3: TGTGCCAGCAGCTTGGGCACAGGGGACGGCTACACCTTC.

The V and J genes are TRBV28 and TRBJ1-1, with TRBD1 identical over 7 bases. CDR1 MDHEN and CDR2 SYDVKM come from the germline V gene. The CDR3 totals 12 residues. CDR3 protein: CALSTGVTEAFF. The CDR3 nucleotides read TGTGCATTATCTACAGGGGTTACTGAAGCTTTCTTT. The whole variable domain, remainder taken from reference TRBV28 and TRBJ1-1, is DVKVTQSSRYLVKRTGEKVFLECVQDMDHENMFWYRQDPGLGLRLIYFSYDVKMKEKGDIPEGYSVSREKKERFSLILESASTNQTSMYLCALSTGVTEAFFGQGTRLTVV.

CDR3 bases: TGTGCCAGCAGCTGGGGGGGACAGGCGATAGGTCAGCCCCAGCATTTT. It encodes CASSWGGQAIGQPQHF. This rearrangement joins TRBV5-6 to TRBJ1-5, with 8 bases fitting TRBD1. V shed 3 bases, J shed 6 bases, and the junction held 11 bases outside the gene matches. The CDR3 is 16 amino acids. CDR1 is SGHDT and CDR2 is YYEEEE in the germline V gene.

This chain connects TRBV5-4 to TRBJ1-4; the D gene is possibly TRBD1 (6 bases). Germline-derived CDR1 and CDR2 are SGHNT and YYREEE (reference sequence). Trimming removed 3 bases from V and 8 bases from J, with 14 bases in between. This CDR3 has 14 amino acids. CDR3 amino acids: CASSSYRASEKLFF. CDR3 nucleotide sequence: TGTGCCAGCAGCTCATACAGGGCCTCCGAAAAACTGTTTTTT.

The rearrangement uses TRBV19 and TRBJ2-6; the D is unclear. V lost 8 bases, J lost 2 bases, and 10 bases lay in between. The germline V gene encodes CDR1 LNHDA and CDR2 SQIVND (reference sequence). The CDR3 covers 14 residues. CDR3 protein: CASHIGAGANVLTF. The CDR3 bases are TGTGCCAGTCATATAGGTGCTGGGGCCAACGTCCTGACTTTC.

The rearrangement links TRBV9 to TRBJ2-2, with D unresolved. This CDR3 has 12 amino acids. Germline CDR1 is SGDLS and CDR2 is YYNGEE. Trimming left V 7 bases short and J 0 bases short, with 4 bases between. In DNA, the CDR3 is TGTGCCAGCGAGGCGAACACCGGGGAGCTGTTTTTT. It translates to CASEANTGELFF. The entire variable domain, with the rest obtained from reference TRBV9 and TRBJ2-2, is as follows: DSGVTQTPKHLITATGQRVTLRCSPRSGDLSVYWYQQSLDQGLQFLIQYYNGEERAKGNILERFSAQQFPDLHSELNLSSLELGDSALYFCASEANTGELFFGEGSRLTVL.

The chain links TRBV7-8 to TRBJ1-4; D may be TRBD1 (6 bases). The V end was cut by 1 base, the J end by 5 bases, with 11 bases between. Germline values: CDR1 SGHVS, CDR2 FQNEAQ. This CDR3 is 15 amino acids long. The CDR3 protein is CASSLGTANNEKLFF. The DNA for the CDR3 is TGTGCCAGCAGCTTAGGGACAGCCAACAATGAAAAACTGTTTTTT.

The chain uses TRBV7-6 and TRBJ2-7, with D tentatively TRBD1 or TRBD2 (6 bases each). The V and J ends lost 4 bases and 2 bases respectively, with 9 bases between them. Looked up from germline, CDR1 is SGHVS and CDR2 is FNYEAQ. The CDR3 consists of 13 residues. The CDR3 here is CASSSGEAYEQYF. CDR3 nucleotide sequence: TGTGCCAGCAGCTCAGGGGAGGCCTACGAGCAGTACTTC.

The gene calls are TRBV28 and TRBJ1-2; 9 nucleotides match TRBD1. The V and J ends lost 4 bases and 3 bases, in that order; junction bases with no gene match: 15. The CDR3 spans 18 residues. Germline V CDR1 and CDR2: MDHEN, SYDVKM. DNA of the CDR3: TGTGCCAGCAGTTCGACCATGGGACAGGGAAGGTTTGACTATGGCTACACCTTC. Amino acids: CASSSTMGQGRFDYGYTF.

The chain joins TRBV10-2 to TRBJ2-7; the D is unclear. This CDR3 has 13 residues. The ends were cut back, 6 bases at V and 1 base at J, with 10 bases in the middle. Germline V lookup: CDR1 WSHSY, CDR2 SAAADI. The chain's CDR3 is CASRAPGSYEQYF. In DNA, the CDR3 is TGCGCCAGCAGGGCCCCAGGTTCCTACGAGCAGTACTTC.

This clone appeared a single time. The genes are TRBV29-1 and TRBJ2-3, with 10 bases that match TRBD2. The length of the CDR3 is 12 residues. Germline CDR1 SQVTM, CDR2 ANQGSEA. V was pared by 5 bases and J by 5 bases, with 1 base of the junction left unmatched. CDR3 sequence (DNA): TGCAGCGTTTCTAGCGGGAGAGATACGCAGTATTTT. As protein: CSVSSGRDTQYF.